What follows are 21 T cell receptor beta chains derived from one specimen sequenced in a study of tumor-infiltrating lymphocytes in primary liver carcinoma. The template, approximately 500 ng total RNA, yielded TCR beta cDNA made with a constant-region primer. Slightly modified ARM-PCR with three nested multiplex PCR rounds yielded TCR beta libraries. The first two PCR rounds used TRBV1-TRBV30 forward primers with a C-beta reverse primer, approximately 11 cycles each. TCRdb analysed the multiplex PCR reads with MiXCR anew, one entry per CDR3 protein. This table has 300,000 to 350,000 distinct CDR3 sequences, less than 65% appearing once. Out of unsorted whole blood came the blood RNA, and germline DNA was extracted as well. The sequenced sample was peripheral blood. The receptors were sampled from a middle-aged man with primary liver carcinoma and hepatitis B virus infection.

This clonotype has a count of ten or more. This chain uses TRBV6-6 with TRBJ2-5; no clear D. V was pared by 6 bases and J by 0 bases, with 11 bases between. Germline V gene lookup returns CDR1 MNHNY and CDR2 SVGAGI (reference sequence). The CDR3 covers 14 residues. The CDR3 here is CASRGKEYQETQYF. CDR3 nucleotides: TGTGCCAGCAGGGGCAAGGAATACCAAGAGACCCAGTACTTC.

Only one count was recorded for this clonotype. This rearrangement joins TRBV5-1 to TRBJ1-2; D is undetermined. The CDR3 is made up of 13 amino acids. Trimming removed 7 bases at V and 3 bases at J, with 13 bases between. Germline V lookup: CDR1 SGHRS, CDR2 YFSETQ. As DNA, the CDR3 is TGCGCCAGCGGCCCCGACATGGACTATGGCTACACCTTC. Its translation is CASGPDMDYGYTF.

This clonotype has a count of ten or more. V usage is TRBV6-2 or TRBV6-3 and J usage is TRBJ2-7, with D uncertain. Germline CDR1 and CDR2: MNHEY and SVGEGT. Deletions cut 5 bases from V and 0 bases from J, with 17 bases between. The CDR3 extends over 16 amino acids. This CDR3 is CASSLLPPDTSYEQYF. Here the CDR3 DNA reads TGTGCCAGCAGTCTCCTCCCCCCCGACACCTCCTACGAGCAGTACTTC.

The table lists this clonotype with a count of one. A read error may explain this, as a much larger clone is one base away. The chain has TRBV6-6 and TRBJ1-2; D is unclear. The germline gives CDR1 MNHNY, CDR2 SVGAGI (reference sequence). V was cut by 6 bases and J by 7 bases, with 9 bases left in between. This CDR3 comprises 11 residues. The CDR3 here is CASSRHGGYTF. The CDR3 DNA follows: TGTGCCAGCAGCCGCCACGGTGGCTACACCTTC.

This clonotype was observed a single time. One end of the junction fails to match germline, which may point to a read error. The chain has TRBV12-3 or TRBV12-4 and TRBJ2-5, with TRBD2 matching over 8 bases. The CDR3 covers 15 residues. The CDR3 sequence is CASSAPGLGGETLYF. CDR3 nucleotides: TGTGCCAGCAGTGCTCCGGGACTAGGTGGGGAGACCCTGTACTTC.

Points on this clonotype: A single base separates this from a much larger clone, so it may be a read error. The genes are TRBV4-1 and TRBJ2-7; the D is unclear. The CDR3 runs to 14 residues. Germline loops: CDR1 MGHRA, CDR2 YSYEKL. Trimming took 0 bases from V and 8 from J, leaving 14 bases between them. CDR3 coding DNA: TGCGCCAGCAGCCAAGATCGGGTTGCGCGGAAGCAGTACTTC. Its protein product is CASSQDRVARKQYF.

This clonotype was counted a single time. An end of the junction differs from the germline gene, which may be a read error. The CDR3 sequence is CASSATGPGPFF. The CDR3 DNA reads as TGTGCTAGCAGCGCAACGGGACCAGGCCCCTTTTTT. This chain connects TRBV11-2 to TRBJ1-1, with a weak D call TRBD1 (5 bases). CDR3 size: 12 residues. Looked up from germline, CDR1 is SGHAT and CDR2 is FQNNGV.

The chain joins TRBV6-1 to TRBJ2-3; 14 positions agree with TRBD2. The CDR3 is made up of 15 amino acids. Germline lookup yields CDR1 MNHNS and CDR2 SASEGT. Trimming took 7 bases from V and 7 from J; bases not matched to a gene: 7. CDR3 region: CASTGTSGSQYTQYF. The DNA for the CDR3 is TGTGCCAGCACCGGGACTAGCGGGAGTCAATATACGCAGTATTTT.

On this clonotype itself: This likely comes from a read error, as the CDR3 has no conserved phenylalanine or tryptophan at its end. This rearrangement joins TRBV11-2 to TRBJ1-5; D is possibly TRBD1 (6 bases). Per the germline V gene, CDR1 is SGHAT and CDR2 is FQNNGV. V was clipped by 6 bases and J by 5 bases, with 11 bases between them. This CDR3 has 13 amino acids. For the CDR3, the DNA is TGTGCCAGCAGTGTACAGGGTGATCAGCCCCAGCATTTG. It specifies CASSVQGDQPQHL.

The chain is built from TRBV6-1 and TRBJ2-1; D tentatively fits TRBD1 or TRBD2 (6 bases each). This CDR3 comprises 11 residues. The ends were cut back, 10 bases at V and 12 bases at J, with 16 bases in the middle. Germline CDR1 reads MNHNS; CDR2 reads SASEGT. DNA of the CDR3: TGTGCCATCACGGGGGCAAGGGGGCAGTTCTTC. Translated: CAITGARGQFF.

This clonotype was detected only a few times. This CDR3 is CASSVTGTVQETQYF. CDR3 bases: TGCGCCAGCAGCGTAACCGGGACTGTTCAAGAGACCCAGTACTTC. V usage is TRBV5-1 and J usage is TRBJ2-5; TRBD2 might be the D (6 bases). The CDR3 is 15 residues long. The V and J ends lost 4 bases and 2 bases respectively, with 15 bases between them. The germline V gene encodes CDR1 SGHRS and CDR2 YFSETQ.

Points on this clonotype: A single base separates this from a much larger clone, so it may be a read error. The chain employs TRBV12-3 or TRBV12-4 and TRBJ2-1; 9 bases line up with TRBD1. The CDR3 consists of 15 residues. V lost 6 bases to trimming and J lost 6 bases; unmatched junction nucleotides: 9. The CDR3 region has the DNA TGTGCCAGCAGCTGGGGACAGGGAGTATCCAATGAGCAGTTCTTC. It encodes CASSWGQGVSNEQFF.

This clonotype showed up many times. The CDR3 reads CASSYSIRIYEQYF. In DNA form, the CDR3 reads TGTGCCAGCAGTTACTCGATCAGGATCTACGAGCAGTACTTC. The chain combines TRBV6-2 or TRBV6-3 with TRBJ2-7; no definite D call. CDR1 MNHEY and CDR2 SVGEGT come from the germline V gene. This CDR3 has 14 residues. The germline V and J ends were trimmed by 0 bases and 3 bases, with 9 bases remaining between them.

Remarks on this clonotype: A much larger clone sits a single nucleotide away, making a read error possible. V usage is TRBV6-6 and J usage is TRBJ2-1; perhaps D is TRBD1 or TRBD2 (6 bases each). The CDR3 extends over 15 amino acids. V lost 7 bases and J lost 0, with 13 bases in between. Germline loops: CDR1 MNHNY, CDR2 SVGAGI (reference sequence). CDR3 sequence: CASTCGDISYNEQFF. In DNA, the CDR3 is TGTGCCAGCACCTGCGGGGACATCTCCTACAATGAGCAGTTCTTC.

Of note for this clonotype: With a much larger clone just one base away, this may be a read error. The chain carries TRBV12-3 or TRBV12-4 and TRBJ2-3; 10 bases line up with TRBD1. The CDR3 is made up of 14 amino acids. As DNA, the CDR3 is TGTGCCAGCAGTCGGGACAGGGGCACATATACGCAGTATTTT. Amino acids: CASSRDRGTYTQYF.

As for this clonotype: An end of the junction does not agree with germline; a read error may underlie this. Here the CDR3 reads CASSARGNIGELFF. CDR3 in DNA: TGTGCCAGCAGTGCCCGGGGTAACATCGGGGAGCTGTTTTTT. This chain uses TRBV28 with TRBJ2-2, with a weak D call TRBD2 (5 bases). The length of the CDR3 is 14 residues. Germline lookup yields CDR1 MDHEN and CDR2 SYDVKM. The whole variable domain, filled in from reference TRBV28 and TRBJ2-2, reads DVKVTQSSRYLVKRTGEKVFLECVQDMDHENMFWYRQDPGLGLRLIYFSYDVKMKEKGDIPEGYSVSREKKERFSLILESASTNQTSMYLCASSARGNIGELFFGEGSRLTVL.

The rearrangement joins TRBV6-2 or TRBV6-3 to TRBJ2-5; perhaps TRBD2 as D (6 bases). V was cut by 5 bases and J by 5 bases, with 18 bases left in between. CDR3 length: 15 residues. In germline, CDR1 is MNHEY, CDR2 SVGEGT. Written as DNA, the CDR3 is TGTGCCAGCAGTCACGTTCAGGGCGGAGGGGAGACCCAGTACTTC. Its translation is CASSHVQGGGETQYF.

Details on this clonotype: Likely a read error: the CDR3 ends without its conserved phenylalanine or tryptophan. The chain combines TRBV11-2 with TRBJ2-1; D uncertain. Per germline, CDR1 SGHAT and CDR2 FQNNGV. This CDR3 region has 13 residues. CDR3 DNA: TGTGCCAGCAGCTTAAGCCTCTACAATGATCAGTTCATC. Its protein product is CASSLSLYNDQFI.

This clonotype has at least ten counts. This sequence joins TRBV4-1 and TRBJ1-2, with 7 bases aligning to TRBD1. With 2 bases clipped from V and 8 bases from J, the junction kept 8 bases outside the gene matches. The CDR3 length is 14 residues. The germline gives CDR1 MGHRA, CDR2 YSYEKL. CDR3 DNA sequence: TGCGCCAGCAGCCAACCACAGGGGTGGGACGGCTACACCTTC. Translating it yields CASSQPQGWDGYTF.

Worth noting for this clonotype: Possible read error: a much larger clone is one base away. This chain uses TRBV6-6 with TRBJ2-7; possible D gene TRBD1, 6 bases. V was trimmed by 7 bases and J by 6 bases, leaving 16 bases between them. Germline loops: CDR1 MNHNY, CDR2 SVGAGI (reference sequence). The CDR3 spans 13 residues. The CDR3 region is CASTWEQGVEQYF. CDR3 nucleotide sequence: TGTGCCAGCACCTGGGAACAGGGCGTCGAGCAGTACTTC.

About this clonotype itself: A much larger clone lies one base from this, so it may be a read error. This chain uses TRBV6-2 or TRBV6-3 with TRBJ2-7; maybe TRBD1 (5 bases). CDR1 is MNHEY and CDR2 is SVGEGT in the germline V gene. The CDR3 has 13 residues. Deletions cut 8 bases from V and 5 bases from J, with 16 bases between. The CDR3 sequence is CASENDSKNEQYF. For the CDR3, the DNA is TGTGCCAGCGAGAATGACAGCAAAAACGAGCAGTACTTC.